The source of this T cell receptor beta chain is a study of T cells in Graves' hyperthyroidism and ophthalmopathy. Amplified TCR beta CDR3 regions came from RNA transcripts. HTBI primers were the set used in a first-round RT-PCR of the TCR CDR3. TCRdb independently ran MiXCR on the multiplex PCR reads; one entry per CDR3 protein. Among hundreds of thousands of distinct CDR3 sequences, 15% to 20% were seen once, and the ten largest hold over 45%. Diagnosing involved the use of clinical symptoms, serum thyroxine and TRAb, thyroid ultrasound and orbital computed tomography. This clonotype was recorded a few times. Germline lookup yields CDR1 SGDLS and CDR2 YYNGEE. This CDR3 has 17 residues. Trimming at V came to 2 bases and at J to 4 bases, leaving 14 bases not matched to a gene.

The sequenced sample was blood. The V call is TRBV9, the J call TRBJ1-1; 7 nucleotides match TRBD1. The clonotype comes from a man aged 40-55 years with Graves' ophthalmopathy. CDR3 sequence: CASSVGEGAFGGTEAFF. As DNA, the CDR3 is TGTGCCAGCAGCGTCGGGGAGGGGGCGTTCGGGGGCACTGAAGCTTTCTTT.